A selection of T cell receptor beta chains follows, all from one sample in a study of blood T cell repertoires in COVID-19. Libraries were prepared by immunoSEQ multiplex PCR; TCRdb keeps only in-frame clonotypes and omits some of them. Of just over 300,000 clones listed, around 90% are singletons. Specimen: peripheral blood. The receptors shown here come from a young man with active or convalescent COVID-19. The CDR3 runs from the conserved cysteine through the conserved F or W. The D gene is left open where the match is weak. Some rows have no size entry. The others give once, few or many, or a class for an expanded clone.

j_gene | abundance | v_gene | d_gene | CDR3nt | CDR3aa
TRBJ1-1 | - | TRBV29-1 | - | TGCAGCGCAACCAGGAAGAACACTGAAGCTTTCTTT | CSATRKNTEAFF
TRBJ2-7 | - | TRBV10-3 | TRBD2 | TGTGCCATCAACCGACTAGCGGGAGACGAGCAGTACTTC | CAINRLAGDEQYF
TRBJ2-3 | - | TRBV27 | TRBD2 | TGTGCCAGCAGTTGGATCACGATTAGCGGGAGTTTCGCAGATACGCAGTATTTT | CASSWITISGSFADTQYF
TRBJ1-1 | - | TRBV6-2/TRBV6-3 | TRBD1 | TGTGCCAGCAGCCCTTCCGGGACAGGGGGATTGGGTACTGAAGCTTTCTTT | CASSPSGTGGLGTEAFF
TRBJ2-5 | - | TRBV6-1 | TRBD1 | TGTGCCAGCAGTGAAGGACAGGGGGCGTGGGAGACCCAGTACTTC | CASSEGQGAWETQYF
TRBJ2-3 | - | TRBV6-5 | - | TGTGCCAGCAGCAACAGGGCAGATACGCAGTATTTT | CASSNRADTQYF
TRBJ1-6 | - | TRBV5-6 | - | TGTGCCAGCAGCTTTTGGAGACAGGTCGCTTCACCCCTCCACTTT | CASSFWRQVASPLHF
TRBJ2-5 | - | TRBV7-9 | - | TGTGCCAGCAGACCAGGGCTGGAGACCCAGTACTTC | CASRPGLETQYF
TRBJ2-7 | - | TRBV4-1 | - | TGCGCCAGCAGCCAAGGTGGCAACTACGAGCAGTACTTC | CASSQGGNYEQYF
TRBJ2-4 | - | TRBV27 | TRBD2 | TGTGCCAGCAGGGATAGCGGGAGAAGCAAAAACATTCAGTACTTC | CASRDSGRSKNIQYF
TRBJ1-2 | - | TRBV18 | TRBD1 | TGTGCCAGCTCACAGTCCGGACAGGGGGTCAACTATGGCTACACCTTC | CASSQSGQGVNYGYTF
TRBJ1-2 | - | TRBV27 | - | TGTGCCAGCACGACCACCCCAGGGGTTCAAGGCTACACCTTC | CASTTTPGVQGYTF
TRBJ2-3 | - | TRBV7-6 | TRBD1 | TGTGCCAGCAGCCCAGGGACAGGGGGCTTCGCAGATACGCAGTATTTT | CASSPGTGGFADTQYF
TRBJ2-7 | - | TRBV6-1 | - | TGTGCCAGCAGTGAAATCTGGGGGGGCGCCTCCTACGAGCAGTACTTC | CASSEIWGGASYEQYF
TRBJ1-1 | once | TRBV28 | TRBD1 | TGTGCCAGCAACACCCACGGACAGGCTGAAGCTTTCTTT | CASNTHGQAEAFF
TRBJ2-5 | - | TRBV18 | - | TGTGCCAGCTCACCAGGGCAGCAAGAGACCCAGTACTTC | CASSPGQQETQYF
TRBJ1-1 | - | TRBV4-1 | - | TGCGCCAGCAGCCAAGACAGGGGCCGATTAACTGAAGCTTTCTTT | CASSQDRGRLTEAFF
TRBJ2-3 | - | TRBV7-2 | TRBD2 | TGTGCCAGCAGCTTAGTAGCCCGGGGGGGCCCGACAGATACGCAGTATTTT | CASSLVARGGPTDTQYF
TRBJ1-6 | - | TRBV4-1 | - | TGCGCCAGCAGCCAAGAACGACATACAGCAAATTCACCCCTCCACTTT | CASSQERHTANSPLHF
TRBJ1-5 | - | TRBV7-9 | TRBD1 | TGTGCCAGCAGCTCCGACAGGGAATTCAATCAGCCCCAGCATTTT | CASSSDREFNQPQHF
TRBJ2-7 | - | TRBV18 | - | TGTGCCAGCTCACCAGAACCGGCCTCCGGGTGTTACTTC | CASSPEPASGCYF
TRBJ2-7 | - | TRBV27 | - | TGTGCCAGCAGTTTATACCACCGGGGTCGCTACGAGCAGTACTTC | CASSLYHRGRYEQYF
TRBJ1-4 | - | TRBV2 | TRBD1 | TGTGCCAGCAGTGACGGGACAGGGCTTGAAAAACTGTTTTTT | CASSDGTGLEKLFF
TRBJ1-5 | - | TRBV19 | TRBD1 | TGTGCCAGTAGTACCAGGACAGGGGTTAATCAGCCCCAGCATTTT | CASSTRTGVNQPQHF
TRBJ2-1 | - | TRBV12-5 | - | TGTGCTAGTGGTTTGCCTAGGCTATACAATGAGCAGTTCTTC | CASGLPRLYNEQFF
TRBJ1-1 | - | TRBV15 | - | TGTGCCACCAGACCCACCGGGGTAGAAGCTTTCGGGGAAGCTTTCTTT | CATRPTGVEAFGEAFF
TRBJ2-2 | - | TRBV19 | - | TGTGCCAGTAGTCTGAGACTTCTGAACACCGGGGAGCTGTTTTTT | CASSLRLLNTGELFF
TRBJ1-2 | - | TRBV7-2 | TRBD1 | TGTGCCAGCAGCTTCGGGACAGGGTTTAACTATGGCTACACCTTC | CASSFGTGFNYGYTF
TRBJ2-2 | - | TRBV4-2 | - | TGTGCCAGCAGCCAAGAGGTGGCAGAGAACACCGGGGAGCTGTTTTTT | CASSQEVAENTGELFF
TRBJ1-1 | - | TRBV9 | TRBD1 | TGTGCCAGCAGCGTGACAGGGGAAATGTACACTGAAGCTTTCTTT | CASSVTGEMYTEAFF
TRBJ2-1 | - | TRBV11-2 | TRBD1 | TGTGCCAGCATGGGTGGGACAGGGATTTACAATGAGCAGTTCTTC | CASMGGTGIYNEQFF
TRBJ2-7 | - | TRBV15 | TRBD2 | TGTGCCACCAGCACCGGACTAGCGGAAGGGGTAGTGCGCTACGAGCAGTACTTC | CATSTGLAEGVVRYEQYF
TRBJ2-3 | - | TRBV5-1 | - | TGCGCCAGCAGCCCTGGACGCGGGGATACGCAGTATTTT | CASSPGRGDTQYF
TRBJ2-4 | - | TRBV2 | TRBD1 | TGTGCCAGCAGTGTGTGGGGACAGGGGGCAGGCATTCAGTACTTC | CASSVWGQGAGIQYF
TRBJ2-1 | - | TRBV7-2 | TRBD2 | TGTGCCAGCAGCGTGACTAGCGGGAGAAATGAGCAGTTCTTC | CASSVTSGRNEQFF
TRBJ1-2 | - | TRBV14 | - | TGTGCCAGCAGCCAAGAAAACAGGGCTCGGGGCTACACCTTC | CASSQENRARGYTF
TRBJ2-6 | - | TRBV7-2 | TRBD1 | TGTGCCAGCAGCTTTTCGCCGGGACAGGGATTTTCTGGGGCCAACGTCCTGACTTTC | CASSFSPGQGFSGANVLTF
TRBJ2-1 | - | TRBV9 | TRBD2 | TGTGCCAGCAGCGTAGTGGTTAGCGGGAGGGGGAATGAGCAGTTCTTC | CASSVVVSGRGNEQFF
TRBJ2-3 | - | TRBV12-3/TRBV12-4 | TRBD2 | TGTGCCAGCAGTCCTAGCGGGGATACGCAGTATTTT | CASSPSGDTQYF
TRBJ2-3 | - | TRBV6-4 | TRBD1 | TGTGCCAGCAGTCCTGGGACAGGGAGCACAGATACGCAGTATTTT | CASSPGTGSTDTQYF
TRBJ1-6 | - | TRBV18 | TRBD1 | TGTGCCAGCTCACCACTGGACAGGGAAAATTCACCCCTCCACTTT | CASSPLDRENSPLHF
TRBJ2-2 | once | TRBV6-5 | - | TGTGCCAGCAGTTACTCCGCCGGGGAGCTGTTTTTT | CASSYSAGELFF
TRBJ1-5 | - | TRBV5-1 | - | TGCGCCAGCAGCTTGACAGGGCCGAATCAGCCCCAGCATTTT | CASSLTGPNQPQHF
TRBJ1-1 | - | TRBV11-2 | - | TGTGCCAGCAGCTCCCCGGGAGGGCTCACTGAAGCTTTCTTT | CASSSPGGLTEAFF
TRBJ2-7 | - | TRBV15 | - | TGTGCCACCAGCAGAGACCGGACTTCCTCCTCCTACGAGCAGTACTTC | CATSRDRTSSSYEQYF
TRBJ2-3 | - | TRBV27 | TRBD2 | TGTGCCAGCGGGCTAGCGGGAATCACAGATACGCAGTATTTT | CASGLAGITDTQYF
TRBJ1-6 | - | TRBV3-1/TRBV3-2 | TRBD1 | TGTGCCAGCAGCGACCCCGGGACAGGGGTGAAAGCCCTCCACTTT | CASSDPGTGVKALHF
TRBJ2-1 | - | TRBV14 | TRBD1 | TGTGCCAGCAGCCGCCTCGGACAGGGAGGCAATGAGCAGTTCTTC | CASSRLGQGGNEQFF
TRBJ1-6 | - | TRBV6-5 | - | TGTGCCAGCAGAAGCAATTCACCCCTCCACTTT | CASRSNSPLHF
TRBJ2-6 | - | TRBV14 | - | TGTGCCAGCAGTGAACACGTTTCTGGGGCCAACGTCCTGACTTTC | CASSEHVSGANVLTF
TRBJ2-4 | few | TRBV27 | TRBD2 | TGTGCCAGCAGGGGGACTAGCGGGGGGATAGCCAAAAACATTCAGTACTTC | CASRGTSGGIAKNIQYF
TRBJ2-1 | - | TRBV11-2 | TRBD2 | TGTGCCAGCAGCTCCGATCTAGCGGGGGTGTACAATGAGCAGTTCTTC | CASSSDLAGVYNEQFF
TRBJ1-2 | few | TRBV5-1 | TRBD1 | TGCGCCAGCAGCCAGGGACAGGGGGCAGACTACACCTTC | CASSQGQGADYTF